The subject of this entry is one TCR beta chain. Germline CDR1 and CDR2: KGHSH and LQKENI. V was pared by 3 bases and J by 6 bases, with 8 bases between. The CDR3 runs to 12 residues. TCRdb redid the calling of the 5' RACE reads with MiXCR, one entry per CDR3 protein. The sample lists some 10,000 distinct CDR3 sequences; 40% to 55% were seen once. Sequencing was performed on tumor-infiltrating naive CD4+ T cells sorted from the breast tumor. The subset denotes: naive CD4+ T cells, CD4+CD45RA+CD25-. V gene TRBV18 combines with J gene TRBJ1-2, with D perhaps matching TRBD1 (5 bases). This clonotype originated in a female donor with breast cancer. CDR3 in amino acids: CASSPRDDGYTF. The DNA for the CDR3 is TGTGCCAGCTCACCCAGGGACGATGGCTACACCTTC.